These 21 T cell receptor beta chains were all obtained from the same sample, sequenced in a study of blood T cell repertoires in COVID-19. Using immunoSEQ multiplex PCR, the repertoire was profiled, and TCRdb retains in-frame clones only, with some absent. The sample has 35,000 to 55,000 clones, 80% to 90% seen once. The sequenced sample was peripheral blood. The source of these receptors is a woman in her 70s in a cohort sampled during active COVID-19.

The CDR3 DNA is TGTGCCAGCAGCTTAGAGGGGGGGGGCGAGCAGTACTTC. Its translation: CASSLEGGGEQYF. The chain uses TRBV7-3 and TRBJ2-7, with a weak D call TRBD2 (7 bases). Trimming removed 2 bases at V and 6 bases at J, with 11 bases between. This CDR3 is built from 13 residues. CDR1 and CDR2 (germline): SGHTA, FQGTGA.

The chain uses TRBV10-2 and TRBJ1-1; D unclear. The CDR3 contains 13 residues. Germline values: CDR1 WSHSY, CDR2 SAAADI. Trimming left V 2 bases short and J 5 bases short, with 9 bases between. CDR3 loop: CASSEARGTEAFF. The CDR3 nucleotides read TGCGCCAGCAGTGAGGCTCGGGGTACTGAAGCTTTCTTT.

This chain uses TRBV6-6 with TRBJ2-6; a weak D match, TRBD1 (6 bases). The V gene lost 8 bases and the J gene lost 3 bases, with 14 bases spanning the gap. The germline CDR1 and CDR2 sequences are MNHNY and SVGAGI (reference sequence). This CDR3 comprises 15 residues. In DNA form, the CDR3 reads TGTGCCAGCCTCCTGGGGGCTGGTGGGGCCAACGTCCTGACTTTC. Protein: CASLLGAGGANVLTF.

This clone was counted between two and nine times. The rearrangement uses TRBV19 and TRBJ2-7; 11 bases fit TRBD2. The trim removed 5 bases at V and 0 bases at J, leaving 6 bases unmatched. This CDR3 comprises 16 residues. Germline loops: CDR1 LNHDA, CDR2 SQIVND (reference sequence). The CDR3 DNA reads TGTGCCAGTAGTGGACTCACTAGCGGGAGCTCCTACGAGCAGTACTTC. It codes for CASSGLTSGSSYEQYF.

The chain is built from TRBV5-5 and TRBJ1-2; 7 bases align to TRBD1. There are 14 residues in the CDR3. Germline V gene lookup returns CDR1 SGHKS and CDR2 YYEKEE (reference sequence). Trimming removed 2 bases from V and 3 bases from J; junction bases left unmatched: 4. The CDR3 region is CASSLGGAYYGYTF. As DNA, the CDR3 is TGTGCCAGCAGCTTAGGGGGCGCGTACTATGGCTACACCTTC.

This rearrangement joins TRBV29-1 to TRBJ2-1; possible D gene TRBD1, 5 bases. The CDR3 runs 12 residues. The germline V and J ends were trimmed by 0 bases and 8 bases, with 8 bases remaining between them. Germline-derived CDR1 and CDR2 are SQVTM and ANQGSEA. CDR3 loop: CSVEDRRDEQFF. CDR3 coding DNA: TGCAGCGTTGAAGATCGCAGGGATGAGCAGTTCTTC.

This clone turned up a few times. The rearrangement uses TRBV6-2 or TRBV6-3 and TRBJ2-7; 7 positions match TRBD1. CDR3 length equals 19 residues. Germline values: CDR1 MNHEY, CDR2 SVGEGT. Unmatched junction bases numbered 20, after V lost 3 bases and J lost 3 bases. The CDR3 nucleotides are TGTGCCAGCAGTTATCGTACCCCAGGCTCCGGGACAGTAGACTACGAGCAGTACTTC. Its protein is CASSYRTPGSGTVDYEQYF.

This clone was counted once. The chain combines TRBV6-4 with TRBJ2-1; TRBD1 matches 7 bases. The CDR3 covers 14 residues. Germline trimming cut 3 bases from V and 3 bases from J; bases unmatched to any gene: 2. Germline CDR1 is MRHNA and CDR2 is SNTAGT. The CDR3 protein is CASSEYRGYNEQFF. The DNA of the CDR3 is TGTGCCAGCAGTGAGTACAGGGGCTACAATGAGCAGTTCTTC.

The chain employs TRBV9 and TRBJ2-1; possibly TRBD2 for D (5 bases). Germline assignment: CDR1 SGDLS and CDR2 YYNGEE. The CDR3 runs to 16 residues. V lost 1 base and J 1 base, leaving 12 bases between the germline ends. The chain's CDR3 is CASSVNSGLSYNEQFF. CDR3 sequence (DNA): TGTGCCAGCAGCGTAAATTCGGGATTATCCTACAATGAGCAGTTCTTC.

V usage is TRBV7-2 and J usage is TRBJ2-5, with TRBD1 identical over 7 bases. With 6 bases clipped from V and 5 bases from J, the junction kept 6 bases outside the gene matches. The CDR3 covers 13 residues. Germline loops: CDR1 SGHTA, CDR2 FQGNSA. For the CDR3, the DNA is TGTGCCAGCAGTATAACAGGGGTGGAGACCCAGTACTTC. Encoded protein: CASSITGVETQYF.

V gene TRBV5-1 combines with J gene TRBJ1-2, with D unresolved. The V gene's germline CDR1 is SGHRS and CDR2 YFSETQ. V was clipped by 2 bases and J by 2 bases, with 7 bases between them. The CDR3 totals 13 residues. CDR3 residues: CASSFTENYGYTF. Here the CDR3 DNA reads TGCGCCAGCAGCTTCACGGAGAACTATGGCTACACCTTC.

The rearrangement uses TRBV6-6 and TRBJ2-1; TRBD2 matches 11 bases. CDR3 size: 15 residues. Germline values: CDR1 MNHNY, CDR2 SVGAGI (reference sequence). V lost 5 bases and J lost 5; bases outside the gene matches: 5. The CDR3 loop reads CASSGGTSGDNEQFF. CDR3 in DNA: TGTGCCAGCAGTGGGGGGACTAGCGGAGACAATGAGCAGTTCTTC.

This clone was seen a few times. The chain is built from TRBV25-1 and TRBJ2-2; D is perhaps TRBD2 (6 bases). The CDR3 totals 17 residues. CDR1 and CDR2 from the germline V gene are MGHDK and SYGVNS. The ends were cut back, 6 bases at V and 3 bases at J, with 20 bases in the middle. CDR3 DNA sequence: TGTGCCAGCAGCGCTTCGGACGGGACTTCCTACACCGGGGAGCTGTTTTTT. Translated: CASSASDGTSYTGELFF.

The chain has TRBV10-3 and TRBJ2-5; TRBD2 matches 8 bases. Germline trimming cut 5 bases from V and 1 base from J; bases unmatched to any gene: 12. The CDR3 loop spans 17 amino acids. Germline CDR1 ENHRY, CDR2 SYGVKD. The CDR3 DNA follows: TGTGCCATCAGTAAGAGCGGGAGAGGGGGAATCCAAGAGACCCAGTACTTC. This translates into CAISKSGRGGIQETQYF.

This chain links TRBV27 with TRBJ2-7, with 7 bases that match TRBD2. This CDR3 spans 14 amino acids. The germline CDR1 and CDR2 sequences are MNHEY and SMNVEV (reference sequence). V shed 4 bases and J 3 bases; nucleotides not matched to a gene: 6. The CDR3 sequence is CASSWEGRSYEQYF. The CDR3 nucleotides are TGTGCCAGCAGTTGGGAGGGACGGAGCTACGAGCAGTACTTC.

The chain uses TRBV28 and TRBJ2-7; D unresolved. This CDR3 region has 14 residues. The germline CDR1 and CDR2 sequences are MDHEN and SYDVKM. V lost 3 bases to trimming and J lost 2 bases, with 11 bases between them. The CDR3 protein is CASSFIPETYEQYF. The CDR3 DNA sequence: TGTGCCAGCAGTTTCATACCGGAGACCTACGAGCAGTACTTC.

This sequence joins TRBV15 and TRBJ1-2; a possible D gene is TRBD1 (6 bases). This CDR3 region has 13 residues. The V gene's germline CDR1 is LNHNV and CDR2 YYDKDF (reference sequence). V lost 3 bases and J 5 bases, leaving 10 bases between the germline ends. CDR3 amino acids: CATSRTGLYGYTF. CDR3 sequence (DNA): TGTGCCACCAGCAGGACAGGTCTATATGGCTACACCTTC.

Only a few counts were recorded for this clone. The chain employs TRBV7-8 and TRBJ2-7; possibly TRBD2 for D (6 bases). CDR3 length: 13 residues. Trimming pared 0 bases from V and 5 bases from J, leaving 8 bases between. Germline CDR1 and CDR2: SGHVS and FQNEAQ. CDR3 loop: CASSLATSHEQYF. The CDR3 DNA is TGTGCCAGCAGCTTAGCCACTAGCCACGAGCAGTACTTC.

The V and J genes are TRBV28 and TRBJ2-7; tentatively, D is TRBD1 (5 bases). Looked up from germline, CDR1 is MDHEN and CDR2 is SYDVKM. Trimming shortened V by 8 bases and J by 1 base, and 9 bases separated the two germline ends. The CDR3 runs to 12 residues. For the CDR3, the DNA is TGTGCCAGCGCGACAGCTTCCTACGAGCAGTACTTC. This encodes CASATASYEQYF.

The chain carries TRBV29-1 and TRBJ2-1, with TRBD2 matching 13 bases. The V gene's germline CDR1 is SQVTM and CDR2 ANQGSEA. The V and J ends lost 6 bases and 6 bases, in that order; junction bases with no gene match: 26. CDR3 length equals 21 residues. The CDR3 region is CSVDGLAGVGSITVFGNEQFF. In DNA, the CDR3 is TGCAGCGTCGATGGACTAGCGGGAGTAGGATCTATTACGGTGTTTGGCAATGAGCAGTTCTTC.

CDR3 nucleotide sequence: TGTGCCAGCAGCCAAGAGGGGGTAGCGGGAGCACACGAGCAGTACTTC. Encoded protein: CASSQEGVAGAHEQYF. The V call is TRBV4-2, the J call TRBJ2-7; TRBD2 aligns across 9 bases. This CDR3 is 16 amino acids long. With V trimmed by 0 bases and J by 5 bases, 8 bases remained unmatched. Germline CDR1 and CDR2: LGHNA and YNFKEQ.